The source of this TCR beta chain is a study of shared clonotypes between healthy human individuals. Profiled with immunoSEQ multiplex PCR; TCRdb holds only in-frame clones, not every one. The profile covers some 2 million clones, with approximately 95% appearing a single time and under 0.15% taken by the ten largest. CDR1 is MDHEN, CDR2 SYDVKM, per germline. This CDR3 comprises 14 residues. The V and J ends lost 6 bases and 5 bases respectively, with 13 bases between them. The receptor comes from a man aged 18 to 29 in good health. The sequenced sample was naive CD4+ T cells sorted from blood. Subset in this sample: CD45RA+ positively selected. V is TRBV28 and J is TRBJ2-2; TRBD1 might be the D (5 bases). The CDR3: CASSGRALTGELFF. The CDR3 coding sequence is TGTGCCAGCAGCGGCAGGGCGTTAACCGGGGAGCTGTTTTTT.